The 5 T cell receptor beta chains reported below all come from one sample, sequenced in a study of cytomegalovirus exposure and HLA in healthy donors. A multiplex PCR was run with 60 Vbeta primers and 13 Jbeta primers. The repertoire was sequenced with immunoSEQ multiplex PCR; TCRdb's copy has only in-frame clones and lacks some. Of over 150,000 clones detected, 87% appear once; the ten largest clones hold about 0.93%. Sequencing was done on a sample of PBMCs. The receptors stem from a woman aged 25 to 39 in good health and CMV-seronegative.

V usage is TRBV7-9 and J usage is TRBJ2-7; D might be TRBD1 (6 bases). V shed 8 bases and J shed 2 bases, with 13 bases lying between them. The germline V gene encodes CDR1 SEHNR and CDR2 FQNEAQ (reference sequence). The CDR3 is made up of 13 amino acids. CDR3 loop: CASGGQRAYEQYF. The DNA of the CDR3 is TGTGCCAGCGGAGGACAGAGAGCCTACGAGCAGTACTTC.

J is TRBJ1-6 and V is TRBV7-9, with 8 positions matching TRBD1. The CDR3 contains 18 residues. After removal of 0 bases from V and 0 bases from J, the junction contained 4 bases not matched to a gene. Germline V gives CDR1 SEHNR, CDR2 FQNEAQ (reference sequence). This CDR3 is CASSLADRVSSYNSPLHF. The CDR3 DNA reads TGTGCCAGCAGCTTAGCGGACAGGGTGAGCTCCTATAATTCACCCCTCCACTTT. Full variable domain (missing parts from reference TRBV7-9 and TRBJ1-6): DTGVSQNPRHKITKRGQNVTFRCDPISEHNRLYWYRQTLGQGPEFLTYFQNEAQLEKSRLLSDRFSAERPKGSFSTLEIQRTEQGDSAMYLCASSLADRVSSYNSPLHFGNGTRLTVT.

This chain joins TRBV19 and TRBJ2-5, with 7 bases lining up with TRBD2. The CDR3 sequence is 13 residues long. The J segment lost 4 bases and the V segment lost 5 bases, leaving 4 bases of the junction unmatched. CDR1 is LNHDA, CDR2 SQIVND, per germline (reference sequence). The CDR3 DNA reads TGTGCCAGTAGTTTTTCGGGGGGAGAGACCCAGTACTTC. This sequence encodes CASSFSGGETQYF. Full variable domain (outside the CDR3, taken from reference TRBV19 and TRBJ2-5): DGGITQSPKYLFRKEGQNVTLSCEQNLNHDAMYWYRQDPGQGLRLIYYSQIVNDFQKGDIAEGYSVSREKKESFPLTVTSAQKNPTAFYLCASSFSGGETQYFGPGTRLLVL.

This chain links TRBV27 with TRBJ1-2, with TRBD1 as a possible D gene (6 bases). Germline V gene sequence: CDR1 MNHEY, CDR2 SMNVEV (reference sequence). The germline V and J ends were trimmed by 6 bases and 7 bases, with 18 bases remaining between them. This CDR3 comprises 14 residues. The CDR3 DNA follows: TGTGCCAGCAGATCCCCGGCAGGGGCGTTTGGCTACACCTTC. It encodes CASRSPAGAFGYTF.

This chain joins TRBV5-5 and TRBJ2-7; 14 positions agree with TRBD2. With V trimmed by 4 bases and J by 6 bases, 15 bases remained unmatched. Germline V gene lookup returns CDR1 SGHKS and CDR2 YYEKEE (reference sequence). The CDR3 loop spans 18 amino acids. The CDR3 loop is CASSGRFTAGLAGVEQYF. The CDR3 nucleotides read TGTGCCAGCAGCGGACGCTTCACCGCGGGACTAGCGGGAGTCGAGCAGTACTTC.